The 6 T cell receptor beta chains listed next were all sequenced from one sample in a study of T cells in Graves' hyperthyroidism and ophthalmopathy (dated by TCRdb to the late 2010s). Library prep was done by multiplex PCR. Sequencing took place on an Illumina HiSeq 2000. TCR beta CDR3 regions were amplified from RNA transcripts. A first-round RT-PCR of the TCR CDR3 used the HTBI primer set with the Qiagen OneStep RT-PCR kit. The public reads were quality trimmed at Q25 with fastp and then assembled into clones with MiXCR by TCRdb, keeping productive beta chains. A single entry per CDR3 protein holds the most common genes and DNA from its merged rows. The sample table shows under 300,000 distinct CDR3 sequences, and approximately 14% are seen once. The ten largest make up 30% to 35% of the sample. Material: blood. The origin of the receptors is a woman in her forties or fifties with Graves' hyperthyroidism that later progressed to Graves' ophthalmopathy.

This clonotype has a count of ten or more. The CDR3, as DNA: TGTGCCAGCAGCCAAGAACTAGCGGGCGGCACAGATACGCAGTATTTT. Translation gives CASSQELAGGTDTQYF. The chain recombines TRBV4-2 with TRBJ2-3; TRBD2 agrees at 9 bases. This CDR3 region has 16 residues. In germline, CDR1 is LGHNA, CDR2 YNFKEQ. The J segment lost 1 base and the V segment lost 0 bases, leaving 2 bases of the junction unmatched.

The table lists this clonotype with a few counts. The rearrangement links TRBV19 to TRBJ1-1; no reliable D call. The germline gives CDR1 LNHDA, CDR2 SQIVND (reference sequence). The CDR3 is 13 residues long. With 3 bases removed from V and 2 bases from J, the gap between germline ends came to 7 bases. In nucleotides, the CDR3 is TGTGCCAGTAGTATGAACAGAAACACTGAAGCTTTCTTT. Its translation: CASSMNRNTEAFF.

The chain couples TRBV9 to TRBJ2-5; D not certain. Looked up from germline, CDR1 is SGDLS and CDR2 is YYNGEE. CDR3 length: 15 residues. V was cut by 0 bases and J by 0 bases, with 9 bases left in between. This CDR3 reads CASSVGPGDQETQYF. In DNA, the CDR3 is TGTGCCAGCAGCGTAGGTCCCGGAGACCAAGAGACCCAGTACTTC.

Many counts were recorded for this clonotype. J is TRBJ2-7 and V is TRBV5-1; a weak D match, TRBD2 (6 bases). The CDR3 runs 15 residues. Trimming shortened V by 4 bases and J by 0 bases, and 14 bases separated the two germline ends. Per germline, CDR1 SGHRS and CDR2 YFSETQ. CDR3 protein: CASSASGTLSYEQYF. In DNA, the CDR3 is TGCGCCAGCAGCGCCTCCGGGACTCTCTCCTACGAGCAGTACTTC.

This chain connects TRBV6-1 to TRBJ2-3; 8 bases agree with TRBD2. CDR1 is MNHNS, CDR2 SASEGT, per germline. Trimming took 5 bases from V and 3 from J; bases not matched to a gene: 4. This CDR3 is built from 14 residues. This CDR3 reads CASSPVAGTDTQYF. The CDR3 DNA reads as TGTGCCAGCAGTCCTGTAGCGGGAACAGATACGCAGTATTTT.

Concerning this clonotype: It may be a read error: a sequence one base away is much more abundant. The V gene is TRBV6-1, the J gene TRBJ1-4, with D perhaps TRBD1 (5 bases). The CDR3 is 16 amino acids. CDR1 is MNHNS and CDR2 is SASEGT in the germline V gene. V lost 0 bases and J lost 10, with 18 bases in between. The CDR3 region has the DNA TGTGCCAGCAGTGAAGCGCCTGCTCAAAAGCAGGGAAAACTGTTTTTT. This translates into CASSEAPAQKQGKLFF.